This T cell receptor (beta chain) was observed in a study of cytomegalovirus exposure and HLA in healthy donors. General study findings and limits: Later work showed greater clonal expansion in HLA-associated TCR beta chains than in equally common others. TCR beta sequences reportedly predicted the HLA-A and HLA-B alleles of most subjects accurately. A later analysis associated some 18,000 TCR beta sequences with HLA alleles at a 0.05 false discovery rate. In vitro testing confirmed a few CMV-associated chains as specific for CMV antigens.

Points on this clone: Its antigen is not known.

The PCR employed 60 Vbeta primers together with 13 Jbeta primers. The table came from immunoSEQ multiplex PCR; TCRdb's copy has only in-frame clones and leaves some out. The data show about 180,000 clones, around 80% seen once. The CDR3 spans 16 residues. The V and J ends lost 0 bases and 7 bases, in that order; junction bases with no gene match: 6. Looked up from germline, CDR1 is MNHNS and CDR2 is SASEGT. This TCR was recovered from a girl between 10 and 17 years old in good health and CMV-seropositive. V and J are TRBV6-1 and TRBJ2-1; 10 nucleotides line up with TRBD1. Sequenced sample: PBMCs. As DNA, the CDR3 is TGTGCCAGCAGTGAAGCGCGGGGACAGGGGAGGAATGAGCAGTTCTTC. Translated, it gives CASSEARGQGRNEQFF.